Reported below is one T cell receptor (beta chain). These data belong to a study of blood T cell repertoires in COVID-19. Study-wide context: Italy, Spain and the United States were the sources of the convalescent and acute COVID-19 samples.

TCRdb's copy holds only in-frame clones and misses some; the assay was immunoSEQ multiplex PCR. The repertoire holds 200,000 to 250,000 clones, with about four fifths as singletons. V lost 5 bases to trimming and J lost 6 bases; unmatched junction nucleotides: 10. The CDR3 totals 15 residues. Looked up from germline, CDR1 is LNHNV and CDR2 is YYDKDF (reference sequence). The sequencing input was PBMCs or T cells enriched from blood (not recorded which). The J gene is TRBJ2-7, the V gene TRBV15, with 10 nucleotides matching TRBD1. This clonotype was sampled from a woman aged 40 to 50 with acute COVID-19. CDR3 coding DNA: TGTGCCACCAGCCCTACCTCGACAGGGGGCGGCGAGCAGTACTTC. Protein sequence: CATSPTSTGGGEQYF. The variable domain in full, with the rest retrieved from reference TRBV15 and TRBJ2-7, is DAMVIQNPRYQVTQFGKPVTLSCSQTLNHNVMYWYQQKSSQAPKLLFHYYDKDFNNEADTPDNFQSRRPNTSFCFLDIRSPGLGDTAMYLCATSPTSTGGGEQYFGPGTRLTVT.